This TCR beta chain was recorded in a study of blood T cells in healthy people across ages. The study's findings and limits: Diversity estimates drawn from one million T cells were deemed underestimates.

PCR was performed a second time for roughly 7 to 11 cycles using a sample-barcoded 5' primer and a J-beta primer mix. In TCRdb, the 5' RACE reads were re-called with MiXCR into one record per CDR3 protein. Of 1 million or so distinct CDR3 sequences detected, around 27% appear once; the ten largest clones hold approximately 0.71%. Concerning this clonotype: Its antigen is unknown.

V was clipped by 1 base and J by 1 base, with 14 bases between them. This CDR3 contains 17 residues. Germline V gene data show CDR1 as LGHDT and CDR2 as YNNKEL (reference sequence). This sample was shared with a second study, whose subject was T cells of mothers and their children. In that study: The people who donated were a few healthy Caucasian mothers and their six children. Each child gave approximately 2.8 million TCR beta CDR3 reads (each mother, over 8.5 million). For related and unrelated pairs alike, thymic selection shapes TCR recombination output similarly.

The TCR comes from a girl aged 2-10 years in good health. What was sequenced was blood. This rearrangement joins TRBV3-1 to TRBJ2-4; the D gene is possibly TRBD2 (5 bases). CDR3 DNA sequence: TGTGCCAGCAGCCAAGTGAAACTTGGGGAGGCCAAAAACATTCAGTACTTC. It specifies CASSQVKLGEAKNIQYF.